One sample yielded the 13 T cell receptor beta chains listed below, sequenced in a study of cytomegalovirus exposure and HLA in healthy donors. Primers: 60 Vbeta forward and 13 Jbeta reverse. Using immunoSEQ multiplex PCR, the repertoire was profiled, and TCRdb retains in-frame clones only, with some absent. In the table there are 100,000 to 150,000 clones, over 70% of which are singletons. The sequencing sample was made of PBMCs. These receptor sequences come from a woman aged 50 to 60 in good health and CMV-seronegative.

The chain uses TRBV11-3 and TRBJ2-1, with 11 bases fitting TRBD1. Germline CDR1 SGHNT, CDR2 YENEEA. The CDR3 is 15 amino acids. Trimming took 5 bases from V and 7 from J; bases not matched to a gene: 7. The CDR3 nucleotides read TGTGCCAGCAGCGTCGGACAGGGGGCAGAAAATGAGCAGTTCTTC. Its protein product is CASSVGQGAENEQFF. Filled out from reference TRBV11-3 and TRBJ2-1, the complete variable domain reads EAGVVQSPRYKIIEKKQPVAFWCNPISGHNTLYWYLQNLGQGPELLIRYENEEAVDDSQLPKDRFSAERLKGVDSTLKIQPAELGDSAVYLCASSVGQGAENEQFFGPGTRLTVL.

Points on this clone: Other DNA sequences within the sample encode an identical CDR3. V is TRBV5-5 and J is TRBJ2-5, with unresolved D. The CDR3 consists of 13 residues. V was shortened by 0 bases and J by 2 bases, with 5 bases between the two germline ends. Per the germline V gene, CDR1 is SGHKS and CDR2 is YYEKEE (reference sequence). DNA of the CDR3: TGTGCCAGCAGCTTGGGACTGCAAGAGACCCAGTACTTC. It yields the protein CASSLGLQETQYF.

This chain uses TRBV2 with TRBJ2-5; 7 positions match TRBD2. This CDR3 has 15 amino acids. V gave up 4 bases and J gave up 2 bases; unmatched junction bases: 7. Germline V CDR1 and CDR2: SNHLY, FYNNEI. This chain's CDR3 is CASSVYLSGQETQYF. The CDR3 nucleotides read TGTGCCAGCAGTGTATATCTTAGCGGGCAAGAGACCCAGTACTTC.

The genes are TRBV7-3 and TRBJ2-1, with D uncertain. The CDR3 consists of 16 residues. V was cut by 0 bases and J by 6 bases, with 15 bases left in between. The germline V gene encodes CDR1 SGHTA and CDR2 FQGTGA. CDR3 protein: CASSLTRTGFINEQFF. The CDR3 DNA is TGTGCCAGCAGCTTAACTCGAACGGGTTTCATCAATGAGCAGTTCTTC. Looking up the rest from reference TRBV7-3 and TRBJ2-1 gives the full variable domain: GAGVSQTPSNKVTEKGKYVELRCDPISGHTALYWYRQSLGQGPEFLIYFQGTGAADDSGLPNDRFFAVRPEGSVSTLKIQRTERGDSAVYLCASSLTRTGFINEQFFGPGTRLTVL.

The rearrangement links TRBV7-9 to TRBJ2-1; 7 nucleotides line up with TRBD2. The CDR3 is made up of 12 amino acids. V gave up 1 base and J gave up 10 bases; unmatched junction bases: 1. Germline CDR1 reads SEHNR; CDR2 reads FQNEAQ (reference sequence). CDR3 DNA sequence: TGTGCCAGCAGCTTAGTCGGGAGGGAGCAGTTCTTC. Amino acids: CASSLVGREQFF.

This sequence joins TRBV29-1 and TRBJ2-1; 7 bases line up with TRBD2. Germline-derived CDR1 and CDR2 are SQVTM and ANQGSEA. There are 13 residues in the CDR3. The V segment lost 5 bases and the J segment 8 bases; nucleotides outside the gene matches: 9. The CDR3 reads CSVHGLVSDEQFF. The CDR3, as DNA: TGCAGCGTTCATGGACTAGTTTCCGATGAGCAGTTCTTC.

The J gene is TRBJ2-7, the V gene TRBV6-6, with 9 bases that match TRBD2. V lost 4 bases, J lost 2 bases, and 3 bases stayed unmatched. The CDR3 extends over 14 amino acids. CDR1 and CDR2 (germline): MNHNY, SVGAGI (reference sequence). The CDR3 bases are TGTGCCAGCAGTTGGACTAGCGCGCCCTACGAGCAGTACTTC. Encoded protein: CASSWTSAPYEQYF.

The gene calls are TRBV5-4 and TRBJ2-5, with D hard to call. V was shortened by 0 bases and J by 3 bases, with 6 bases between the two germline ends. Germline V gene sequence: CDR1 SGHNT, CDR2 YYREEE (reference sequence). This CDR3 is built from 13 residues. The CDR3 DNA sequence: TGTGCCAGCAGCTTGGTTGAGGAAGAGACCCAGTACTTC. This encodes CASSLVEEETQYF.

The J gene is TRBJ2-4, the V gene TRBV27, with 10 bases aligning to TRBD2. The CDR3 runs to 18 residues. Germline CDR1 is MNHEY and CDR2 is SMNVEV (reference sequence). V lost 6 bases to trimming and J lost 0 bases; unmatched junction nucleotides: 11. DNA of the CDR3: TGTGCCAGCAGCCCGGGACTAGCGAGGGGTCTAGCCAAAAACATTCAGTACTTC. Encoded protein: CASSPGLARGLAKNIQYF.

The rearrangement joins TRBV28 to TRBJ2-1, with D tentatively TRBD1 (6 bases). In germline, CDR1 is MDHEN, CDR2 SYDVKM. This CDR3 has 17 amino acids. V shed 4 bases and J shed 1 base, with 17 bases lying between them. The CDR3 loop reads CASSYIEQGLSYNEQFF. CDR3 nucleotides: TGTGCCAGCAGTTACATTGAACAGGGCCTTTCCTACAATGAGCAGTTCTTC.

This clone is a singleton in its sample. This rearrangement joins TRBV9 to TRBJ2-7, with TRBD2 as a possible D gene (6 bases). This CDR3 spans 14 amino acids. The V gene's germline CDR1 is SGDLS and CDR2 YYNGEE. With 4 bases removed from V and 4 bases from J, the gap between germline ends came to 15 bases. The CDR3 sequence is CASSPSRRGYEQYF. Written as DNA, the CDR3 is TGTGCCAGCAGCCCCTCACGGCGGGGTTACGAGCAGTACTTC.

The gene calls are TRBV18 and TRBJ2-3, with 7 bases fitting TRBD2. CDR3 length: 15 residues. Germline V lookup: CDR1 KGHSH, CDR2 LQKENI. Losses at the gene ends were 3 bases for V and 2 bases for J; bases not matched to a gene: 5. The CDR3 bases are TGTGCCAGCTCACCGTCTAGCGGTTACACAGATACGCAGTATTTT. Amino acids: CASSPSSGYTDTQYF. Drawing the rest from reference TRBV18 and TRBJ2-3, the complete variable domain is NAGVMQNPRHLVRRRGQEARLRCSPMKGHSHVYWYRQLPEEGLKFMVYLQKENIIDESGMPKERFSAEFPKEGPSILRIQQVVRGDSAAYFCASSPSSGYTDTQYFGPGTRLTVL.

The chain employs TRBV28 and TRBJ2-5; tentative D call: TRBD2 (5 bases). Looked up from germline, CDR1 is MDHEN and CDR2 is SYDVKM. The CDR3 spans 14 residues. The ends were cut back, 8 bases at V and 1 base at J, with 14 bases in the middle. The CDR3 DNA reads as TGTGCCAGCCGACTATCCGGGTTCCAAGAGACCCAGTACTTC. Translating gives CASRLSGFQETQYF.